Sequencing of this T cell receptor beta chain was carried out in a study of cytomegalovirus exposure and HLA in healthy donors. On the study more broadly: HLA-typed donors were the source of about 85 million unique TCRs, which an early data release held. Regarding the study as a whole: In a later analysis, a missense DCLRE1C variant was linked to TCR beta V- and J-gene trimming.

A remark on this clone: What it recognizes is unknown.

The PCR had 60 Vbeta and 13 Jbeta primers. Original data processing: A later analysis tallied tens of millions of unique TCR beta chains, around 10 million of them shared. Sequencing used immunoSEQ multiplex PCR; TCRdb keeps in-frame clones, though not all of them. That table gives V, J and clone size, and the DNA gave D and trimming. Among about 73,000 clones listed, about three quarters were seen once. These donors, healthy bone marrow donors, were studied. The CDR3 runs 15 residues. Germline V lookup: CDR1 MNHEY, CDR2 SVGAGI. The J segment lost 7 bases and the V segment lost 6 bases, leaving 6 bases of the junction unmatched.

This chain joins TRBV6-5 and TRBJ2-1; 13 bases are a match to TRBD2. Sequenced material: PBMCs. The source is a male donor in good health and CMV-seronegative. CDR3 sequence: CASRALAGGLNEQFF. The CDR3 DNA sequence: TGTGCCAGCAGGGCACTAGCGGGAGGGCTTAATGAGCAGTTCTTC.